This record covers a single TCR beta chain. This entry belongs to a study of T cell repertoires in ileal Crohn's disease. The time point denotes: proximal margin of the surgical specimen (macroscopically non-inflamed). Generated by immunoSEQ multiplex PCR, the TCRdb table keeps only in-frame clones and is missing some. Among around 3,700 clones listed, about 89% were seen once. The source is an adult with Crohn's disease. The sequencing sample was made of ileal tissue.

The CDR3 sequence is CASSLSGAGVYNEQFF. Written as DNA, the CDR3 is TGCGCCAGCAGCTTAAGCGGCGCGGGAGTGTACAATGAGCAGTTCTTC. V and J are TRBV5-1 and TRBJ2-1; 7 bases line up with TRBD2. V was pared by 2 bases and J by 4 bases, with 9 bases of the junction left unmatched. The CDR3 consists of 16 residues. Germline V gives CDR1 SGHRS, CDR2 YFSETQ. Looking up the rest from reference TRBV5-1 and TRBJ2-1 gives the full variable domain: KAGVTQTPRYLIKTRGQQVTLSCSPISGHRSVSWYQQTPGQGLQFLFEYFSETQRNKGNFPGRFSGRQFSNSRSEMNVSTLELGDSALYLCASSLSGAGVYNEQFFGPGTRLTVL.